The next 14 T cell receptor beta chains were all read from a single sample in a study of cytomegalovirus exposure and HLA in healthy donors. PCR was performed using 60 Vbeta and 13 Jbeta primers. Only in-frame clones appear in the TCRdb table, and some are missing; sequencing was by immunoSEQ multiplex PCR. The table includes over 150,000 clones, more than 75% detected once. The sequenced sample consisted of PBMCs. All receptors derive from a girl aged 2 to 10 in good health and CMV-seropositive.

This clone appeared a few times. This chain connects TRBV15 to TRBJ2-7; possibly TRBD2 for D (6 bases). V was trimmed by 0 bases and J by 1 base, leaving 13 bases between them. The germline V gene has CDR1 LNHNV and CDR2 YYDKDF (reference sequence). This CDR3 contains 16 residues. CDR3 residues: CATSRDGLALSYEQYF. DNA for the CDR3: TGTGCCACCAGCAGAGATGGGCTAGCGTTATCCTACGAGCAGTACTTC.

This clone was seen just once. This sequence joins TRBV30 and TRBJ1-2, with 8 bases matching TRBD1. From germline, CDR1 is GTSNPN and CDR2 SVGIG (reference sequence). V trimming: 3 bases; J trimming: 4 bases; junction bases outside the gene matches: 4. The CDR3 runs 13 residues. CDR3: CAWRGGQVYGYTF. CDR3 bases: TGTGCCTGGAGGGGGGGACAGGTCTATGGCTACACCTTC.

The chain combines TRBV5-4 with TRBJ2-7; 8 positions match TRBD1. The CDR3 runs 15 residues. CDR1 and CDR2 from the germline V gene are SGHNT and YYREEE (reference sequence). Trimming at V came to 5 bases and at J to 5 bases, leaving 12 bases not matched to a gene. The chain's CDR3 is CASRPGQEGVNEQYF. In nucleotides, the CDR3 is TGTGCCAGCAGACCGGGACAGGAGGGGGTCAACGAGCAGTACTTC.

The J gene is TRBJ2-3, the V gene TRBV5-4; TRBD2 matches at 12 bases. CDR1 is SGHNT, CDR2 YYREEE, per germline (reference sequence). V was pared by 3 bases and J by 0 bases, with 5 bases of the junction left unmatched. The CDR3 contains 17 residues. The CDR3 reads CASSSGLAGLSTDTQYF. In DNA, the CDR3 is TGTGCCAGCAGCTCGGGACTAGCGGGTCTTAGCACAGATACGCAGTATTTT.

CDR3 DNA sequence: TGTGCCAGCAGCTGGATGGGAGGGCCCTACGAGCAGTACTTC. This encodes CASSWMGGPYEQYF. The chain carries TRBV5-4 and TRBJ2-7, with 7 bases aligning to TRBD2. The V gene's germline CDR1 is SGHNT and CDR2 YYREEE (reference sequence). This CDR3 is built from 14 residues. V gave up 3 bases and J gave up 2 bases; unmatched junction bases: 5.

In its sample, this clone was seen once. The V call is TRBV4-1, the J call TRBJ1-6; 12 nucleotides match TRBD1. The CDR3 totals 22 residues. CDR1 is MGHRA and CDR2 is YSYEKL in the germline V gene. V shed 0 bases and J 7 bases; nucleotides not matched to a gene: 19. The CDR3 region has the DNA TGCGCCAGCAGCCAAGATTTAAGTTTCTTGGGACAGGGGGCAAAATGGAATTCACCCCTCCACTTT. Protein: CASSQDLSFLGQGAKWNSPLHF.

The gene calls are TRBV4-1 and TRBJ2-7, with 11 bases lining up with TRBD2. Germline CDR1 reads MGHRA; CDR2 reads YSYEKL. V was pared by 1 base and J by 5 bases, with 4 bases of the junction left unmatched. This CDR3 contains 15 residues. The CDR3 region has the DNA TGCGCCAGCAGCCAAGCACTAGCGGGAGAGAACGAGCAGTACTTC. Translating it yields CASSQALAGENEQYF.

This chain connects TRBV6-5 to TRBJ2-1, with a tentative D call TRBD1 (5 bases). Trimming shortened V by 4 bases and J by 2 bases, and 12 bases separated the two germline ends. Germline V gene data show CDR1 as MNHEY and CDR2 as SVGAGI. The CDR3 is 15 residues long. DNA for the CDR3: TGTGCCAGCAGTTGGGGCAGCCCTCCCTACAATGAGCAGTTCTTC. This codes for CASSWGSPPYNEQFF.

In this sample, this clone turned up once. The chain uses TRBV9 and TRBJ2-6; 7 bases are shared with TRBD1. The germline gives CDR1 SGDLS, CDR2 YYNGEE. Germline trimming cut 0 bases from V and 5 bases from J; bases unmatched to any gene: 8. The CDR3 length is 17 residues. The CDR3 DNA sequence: TGTGCCAGCAGCGTAGATCCGAGGGACAGTAGGGCCAACGTCCTGACTTTC. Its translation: CASSVDPRDSRANVLTF.

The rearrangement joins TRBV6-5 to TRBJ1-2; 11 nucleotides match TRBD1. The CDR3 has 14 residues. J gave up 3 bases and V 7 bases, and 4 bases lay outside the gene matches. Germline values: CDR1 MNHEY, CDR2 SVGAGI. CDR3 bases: TGTGCCAGCACCCGGACAGGGGGCGACTATGGCTACACCTTC. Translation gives CASTRTGGDYGYTF.

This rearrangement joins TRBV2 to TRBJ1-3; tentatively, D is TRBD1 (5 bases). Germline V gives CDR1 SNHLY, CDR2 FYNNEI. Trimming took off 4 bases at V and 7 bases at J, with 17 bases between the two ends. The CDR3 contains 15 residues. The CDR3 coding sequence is TGTGCCAGCAGTGTAACAGGCCGGTCCGGGAACACCATATATTTT. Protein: CASSVTGRSGNTIYF.

Written as DNA, the CDR3 is TGTGCCAGTACAGGGTTCGATACGCAGTATTTT. Residues: CASTGFDTQYF. This chain connects TRBV19 to TRBJ2-3; D perhaps matches TRBD1 (5 bases). This CDR3 contains 11 residues. Germline V gives CDR1 LNHDA, CDR2 SQIVND (reference sequence). Trimming shortened V by 7 bases and J by 6 bases, and 8 bases separated the two germline ends.

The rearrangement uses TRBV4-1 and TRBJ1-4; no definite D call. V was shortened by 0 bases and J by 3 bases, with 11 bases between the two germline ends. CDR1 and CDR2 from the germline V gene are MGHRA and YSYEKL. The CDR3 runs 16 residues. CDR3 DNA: TGCGCCAGCAGCCAAGATCCAGGTACACCTAATGAAAAACTGTTTTTT. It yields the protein CASSQDPGTPNEKLFF.

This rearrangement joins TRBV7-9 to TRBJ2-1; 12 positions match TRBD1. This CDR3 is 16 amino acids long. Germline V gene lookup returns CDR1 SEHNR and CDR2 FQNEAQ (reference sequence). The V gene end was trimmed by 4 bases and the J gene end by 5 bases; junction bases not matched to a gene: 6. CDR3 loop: CASSWARDRGHNEQFF. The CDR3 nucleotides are TGTGCCAGCAGCTGGGCCCGGGACAGGGGGCACAATGAGCAGTTCTTC.